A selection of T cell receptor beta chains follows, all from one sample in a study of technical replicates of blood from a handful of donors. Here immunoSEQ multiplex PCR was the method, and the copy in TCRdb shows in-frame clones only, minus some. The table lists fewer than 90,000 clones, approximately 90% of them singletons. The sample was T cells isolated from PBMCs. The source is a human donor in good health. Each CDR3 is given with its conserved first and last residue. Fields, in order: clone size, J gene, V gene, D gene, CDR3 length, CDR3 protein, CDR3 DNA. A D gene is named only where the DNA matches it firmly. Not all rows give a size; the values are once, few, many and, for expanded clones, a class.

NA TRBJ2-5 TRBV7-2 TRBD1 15 CASSLGQGQGETQYF TGTGCCAGCAGCTTAGGCCAGGGACAGGGAGAGACCCAGTACTTC
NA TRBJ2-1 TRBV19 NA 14 CASSILGQYNEQFF TGTGCCAGTAGTATTTTGGGACAATACAATGAGCAGTTCTTC
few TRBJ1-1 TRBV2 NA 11 CASRETAEAFF TGTGCCAGCAGAGAGACAGCCGAAGCTTTCTTT
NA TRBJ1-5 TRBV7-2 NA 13 CASSPYSNQPQHF TGTGCCAGCAGCCCCTATAGCAATCAGCCCCAGCATTTT
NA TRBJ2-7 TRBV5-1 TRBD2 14 CASSLGLAGSEQYF TGCGCCAGCAGCTTGGGACTAGCGGGAAGTGAGCAGTACTTC
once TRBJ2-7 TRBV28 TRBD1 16 CASSPVGQGPSYEQYF TGTGCCAGCAGCCCCGTGGGACAGGGCCCATCCTACGAGCAGTACTTC
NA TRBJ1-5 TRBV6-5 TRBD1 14 CASSRDSRNQPQHF TGTGCCAGCAGCCGGGACAGCCGGAATCAGCCCCAGCATTTT
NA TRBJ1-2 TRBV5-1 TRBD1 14 CASSLQGTGFGYTF TGCGCCAGCAGCTTGCAAGGGACAGGGTTTGGCTACACCTTC
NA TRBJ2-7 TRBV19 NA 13 CASSGGRFYEQYF TGTGCCAGTAGTGGGGGGAGGTTCTACGAGCAGTACTTC
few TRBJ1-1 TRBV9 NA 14 CASSGYQKNTEAFF TGTGCCAGCAGCGGATATCAGAAGAACACTGAAGCTTTCTTT
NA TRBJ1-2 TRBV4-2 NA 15 CASSQDPGRTSSYTF TGTGCCAGCAGCCAAGATCCCGGCAGGACTTCCAGCTACACCTTC
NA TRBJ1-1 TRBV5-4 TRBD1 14 CASRLDRGNTEAFF TGTGCCAGCAGACTGGACAGGGGGAACACTGAAGCTTTCTTT
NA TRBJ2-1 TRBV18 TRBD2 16 CASSPGGRPSYNEQFF TGTGCCAGCTCACCAGGCGGGAGGCCCTCCTACAATGAGCAGTTCTTC
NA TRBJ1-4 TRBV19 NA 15 CASSMAGPRDEKLFF TGTGCCAGTAGTATGGCAGGGCCCAGGGATGAAAAACTGTTTTTT
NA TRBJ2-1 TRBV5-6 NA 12 CASSLINNEQFF TGTGCCAGCAGCTTAATCAACAATGAGCAGTTCTTC
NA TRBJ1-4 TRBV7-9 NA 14 CASSYGTGGRKLFF TGTGCCAGCAGCTACGGGACCGGGGGAAGAAAACTGTTTTTT
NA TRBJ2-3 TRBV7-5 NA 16 CVRSSIGLAGTPTQYF TGTGTCAGAAGCTCAATCGGACTAGCGGGAACCCCTACGCAGTATTTT
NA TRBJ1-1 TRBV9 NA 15 CASSVGHRGNTEAFF TGTGCCAGCAGCGTAGGTCACCGGGGTAACACTGAAGCTTTCTTT
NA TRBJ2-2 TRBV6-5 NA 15 CASSFTRARAGELFF TGTGCCAGCAGCTTTACCAGGGCACGGGCCGGGGAGCTGTTTTTT
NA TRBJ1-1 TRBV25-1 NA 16 CASSRVKGGGSTEAFF TGTGCCAGCAGTCGAGTGAAGGGGGGGGGTAGCACTGAAGCTTTCTTT
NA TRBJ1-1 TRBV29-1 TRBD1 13 CSVAGTGGLEAFF TGCAGCGTTGCCGGGACAGGGGGCCTGGAAGCTTTCTTT
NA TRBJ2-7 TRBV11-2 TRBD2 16 CASSSSLAGGLYEQYF TGTGCCAGCAGCTCCTCCTTGGCGGGAGGCCTCTACGAGCAGTACTTC
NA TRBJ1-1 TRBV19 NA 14 CASSIGGMNTEAFF TGTGCCAGTAGTATAGGCGGGATGAACACTGAAGCTTTCTTT
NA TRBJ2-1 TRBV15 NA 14 CATSRGRLNNEQFF TGTGCCACCAGCAGAGGGCGACTAAACAATGAGCAGTTCTTC
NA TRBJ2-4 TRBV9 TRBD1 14 CASSPQGARDIQYF TGTGCCAGCAGCCCCCAGGGGGCGCGGGACATTCAGTACTTC
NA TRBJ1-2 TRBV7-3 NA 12 CASSFPGDGYTF TGTGCCAGCAGCTTTCCAGGGGATGGCTACACCTTC
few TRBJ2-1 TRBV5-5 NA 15 CASSLIRTGYNEQFF TGTGCCAGCAGCTTAATAAGGACTGGCTACAATGAGCAGTTCTTC
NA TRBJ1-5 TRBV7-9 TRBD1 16 CASSLGGQIGNQPQHF TGTGCCAGCAGCTTAGGGGGACAGATTGGCAATCAGCCCCAGCATTTT
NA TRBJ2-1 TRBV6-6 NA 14 CASSYASKNNEQFF TGTGCCAGCAGTTACGCTAGTAAAAACAATGAGCAGTTCTTC
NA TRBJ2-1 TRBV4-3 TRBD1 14 CASSQETGGREQFF TGCGCCAGCAGCCAGGAGACAGGGGGCCGAGAGCAGTTCTTC
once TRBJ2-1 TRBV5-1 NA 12 CASSLTGNEQFF TGCGCCAGCAGCTTAACAGGGAATGAGCAGTTCTTC
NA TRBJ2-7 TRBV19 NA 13 CASSPGQLYEQYF TGTGCCAGTTCTCCGGGACAACTCTACGAGCAGTACTTC
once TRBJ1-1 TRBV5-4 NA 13 CASSLRGNTEAFF TGTGCCAGCAGCTTGAGGGGGAACACTGAAGCTTTCTTT
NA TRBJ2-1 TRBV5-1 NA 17 CASSLTLDRRYYNEQFF TGCGCCAGCAGCTTGACGCTTGACAGGAGATACTACAATGAGCAGTTCTTC
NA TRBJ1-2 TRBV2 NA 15 CASSSGTSTNYGYTF TGTGCCAGCAGCTCCGGGACATCAACTAACTATGGCTACACCTTC
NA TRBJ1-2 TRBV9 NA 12 CASSAANYGYTF TGTGCCAGCAGCGCCGCTAACTATGGCTACACCTTC
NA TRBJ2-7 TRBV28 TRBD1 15 CASSPGQGLVSEQYF TGTGCCAGCAGTCCAGGACAGGGGTTAGTTTCTGAGCAGTACTTC
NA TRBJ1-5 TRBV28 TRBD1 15 CASSLEGAYNQPQHF TGTGCCAGCAGTTTAGAGGGGGCGTACAATCAGCCCCAGCATTTT
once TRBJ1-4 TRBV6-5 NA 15 CASSYSGRRNEKLFF TGTGCCAGCAGTTACTCGGGCAGAAGAAATGAAAAACTGTTTTTT
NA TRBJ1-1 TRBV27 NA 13 CASSLYMNTEAFF TGTGCCAGCAGCCTCTATATGAACACTGAAGCTTTCTTT
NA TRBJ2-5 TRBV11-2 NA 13 CASSLEVEGTQYF TGTGCCAGCAGCTTAGAGGTAGAGGGGACCCAGTACTTC
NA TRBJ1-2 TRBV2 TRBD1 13 CASSKTGEMGYTF TGTGCCAGCAGTAAAACAGGGGAGATGGGCTACACCTTC
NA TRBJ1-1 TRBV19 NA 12 CASSRGTTEAFF TGTGCCAGTAGTCGGGGGACCACTGAAGCTTTCTTT
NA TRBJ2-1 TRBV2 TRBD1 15 CASSEGPRGRNEQFF TGTGCCAGCAGTGAGGGACCCAGGGGGCGTAATGAGCAGTTCTTC